This entry lists 13 T cell receptor beta chains sequenced from one sample in a study of CD8 T cells in ankylosing spondylitis. TCRdb recomputed calls from the 5' RACE reads with MiXCR, one row per CDR3 protein. The sample contains roughly 130,000 distinct CDR3 sequences, around 9.3% of which appear only once. Material for sequencing was blood, either unsorted or a sorted T cell fraction (not recorded which). These receptors were obtained from a male donor with ankylosing spondylitis or in good health (not recorded which).

The J gene is TRBJ2-7, the V gene TRBV19; D call uncertain. Between the trimmed V and J ends, which lost 5 bases and 0 bases, there was a span of 5 bases. The CDR3 runs 12 residues. Looked up from germline, CDR1 is LNHDA and CDR2 is SQIVND (reference sequence). DNA of the CDR3: TGTGCCAGTAGTTCGAACTCCTACGAGCAGTACTTC. Residues: CASSSNSYEQYF. Looking up the rest from reference TRBV19 and TRBJ2-7 gives the full variable domain: DGGITQSPKYLFRKEGQNVTLSCEQNLNHDAMYWYRQDPGQGLRLIYYSQIVNDFQKGDIAEGYSVSREKKESFPLTVTSAQKNPTAFYLCASSSNSYEQYFGPGTRLTVT.

This clonotype was counted many times. This sequence joins TRBV5-1 and TRBJ2-7; possibly TRBD2 for D (6 bases). The CDR3 extends over 16 amino acids. Germline loops: CDR1 SGHRS, CDR2 YFSETQ. V was shortened by 0 bases and J by 1 base, with 14 bases between the two germline ends. CDR3 residues: CASSLVASERSYEQYF. CDR3 bases: TGCGCCAGCAGCTTGGTGGCTAGCGAACGATCCTACGAGCAGTACTTC.

In this sample, this clonotype turned up many times. The rearrangement joins TRBV5-1 to TRBJ2-1; 8 bases fit TRBD2. The CDR3 consists of 14 residues. V was clipped by 0 bases and J by 9 bases; unmatched bases: 5. Germline CDR1 reads SGHRS; CDR2 reads YFSETQ. CDR3 sequence reads: CASSLESGRVEQFF. In DNA form, the CDR3 reads TGCGCCAGCAGCTTGGAGAGCGGGAGAGTTGAGCAGTTCTTC. Full variable domain (remainder filled in from reference TRBV5-1 and TRBJ2-1): KAGVTQTPRYLIKTRGQQVTLSCSPISGHRSVSWYQQTPGQGLQFLFEYFSETQRNKGNFPGRFSGRQFSNSRSEMNVSTLELGDSALYLCASSLESGRVEQFFGPGTRLTVL.

This clonotype was observed at least ten times. This chain links TRBV20-1 with TRBJ1-2; 9 bases agree with TRBD1. Germline V gene lookup returns CDR1 DFQATT and CDR2 SNEGSKA (reference sequence). The CDR3 is 14 amino acids. The V and J ends lost 3 bases and 6 bases, in that order; junction bases with no gene match: 8. The CDR3 bases are TGCAGTGCTAGCCTACCGGGACAGGGTCATGGCTACACCTTC. This translates into CSASLPGQGHGYTF.

This clonotype came up many times. The chain recombines TRBV7-2 with TRBJ2-2; unclear D gene. In germline, CDR1 is SGHTA, CDR2 FQGNSA. The CDR3 has 13 amino acids. Trimming pared 3 bases from V and 8 bases from J, leaving 10 bases between. CDR3 residues: CASSFGYSGELFF. For the CDR3, the DNA is TGTGCCAGCAGCTTCGGCTATTCTGGGGAGCTGTTTTTT.

This clonotype was counted many times. This chain joins TRBV9 and TRBJ1-2, with no clear D. The V end lost 0 bases, the J end lost 8 bases, and 14 bases lay between the germline ends. This CDR3 is 14 amino acids long. Germline loops: CDR1 SGDLS, CDR2 YYNGEE. The chain's CDR3 is CASSVGAFNSGYTF. The CDR3 nucleotides are TGTGCCAGCAGCGTAGGTGCGTTCAACTCGGGCTACACCTTC.

This clonotype has ten or more counts. The chain recombines TRBV6-2 or TRBV6-3 with TRBJ1-1, with D unclear. Per the germline V gene, CDR1 is MNHEY and CDR2 is SVGEGT. The CDR3 length is 11 residues. Trimming cost V 3 bases and J 7 bases, with 6 bases left between them. The CDR3 is CASSYSGEAFF. In nucleotides, the CDR3 is TGTGCCAGCAGTTATAGCGGTGAAGCTTTCTTT.

This chain connects TRBV7-2 to TRBJ1-2, with D hard to call. Germline lookup yields CDR1 SGHTA and CDR2 FQGNSA. Trimming pared 2 bases from V and 5 bases from J, leaving 9 bases between. This CDR3 has 13 residues. In DNA, the CDR3 is TGTGCCAGCAGCTTATCGTACGTGTATGGCTACACCTTC. The encoded protein is CASSLSYVYGYTF.

This clonotype has ten or more counts. The chain joins TRBV4-3 to TRBJ2-3, with 9 bases fitting TRBD2. This CDR3 spans 19 amino acids. With V trimmed by 0 bases and J by 3 bases, 13 bases remained unmatched. Germline V gene lookup returns CDR1 LGHNA and CDR2 YSLEER. The DNA of the CDR3 is TGCGCCAGCAGCCAAGATCATGTGCGGCGGGAGGGCTGGACAGATACGCAGTATTTT. This codes for CASSQDHVRREGWTDTQYF.

This clonotype occurred a few times. The chain carries TRBV7-2 and TRBJ1-5, with 7 bases lining up with TRBD1. The germline CDR1 and CDR2 sequences are SGHTA and FQGNSA. V was pared by 5 bases and J by 2 bases, with 9 bases of the junction left unmatched. The CDR3 consists of 16 residues. The DNA for the CDR3 is TGTGCCAGCAGCAAAGGGACAGCACAAGGCAATCAGCCCCAGCATTTT. Its translation: CASSKGTAQGNQPQHF.

This clonotype showed up many times. The chain combines TRBV7-2 with TRBJ2-7; D gene ambiguous. Trimming shortened V by 4 bases and J by 7 bases, and 20 bases separated the two germline ends. This CDR3 has 15 amino acids. Germline CDR1 and CDR2: SGHTA and FQGNSA. The CDR3 loop reads CASSSSATSKVEQYF. As DNA, the CDR3 is TGTGCCAGCAGCTCTAGTGCGACAAGCAAGGTGGAGCAGTACTTC.

The table lists this clonotype with many counts. Written as DNA, the CDR3 is TGTGCCAGCAGCTTAGGGGGCGGCCGCACAGATACGCAGTATTTT. As protein: CASSLGGGRTDTQYF. The chain carries TRBV7-9 and TRBJ2-3; weak D call: TRBD1 (5 bases). The CDR3 sequence is 15 residues long. V was pared by 1 base and J by 1 base, with 9 bases between. CDR1 is SEHNR and CDR2 is FQNEAQ in the germline V gene (reference sequence). Full variable domain (rest looked up from reference TRBV7-9 and TRBJ2-3): DTGVSQNPRHKITKRGQNVTFRCDPISEHNRLYWYRQTLGQGPEFLTYFQNEAQLEKSRLLSDRFSAERPKGSFSTLEIQRTEQGDSAMYLCASSLGGGRTDTQYFGPGTRLTVL.

The rearrangement links TRBV30 to TRBJ2-1; possibly TRBD1 for D (6 bases). Germline V gene lookup returns CDR1 GTSNPN and CDR2 SVGIG (reference sequence). The CDR3 spans 12 residues. Trimming removed 1 base at V and 8 bases at J, with 9 bases between. The CDR3 sequence is CAWSDTGYEQFF. The CDR3 DNA sequence: TGTGCCTGGAGTGATACAGGGTATGAGCAGTTCTTC.